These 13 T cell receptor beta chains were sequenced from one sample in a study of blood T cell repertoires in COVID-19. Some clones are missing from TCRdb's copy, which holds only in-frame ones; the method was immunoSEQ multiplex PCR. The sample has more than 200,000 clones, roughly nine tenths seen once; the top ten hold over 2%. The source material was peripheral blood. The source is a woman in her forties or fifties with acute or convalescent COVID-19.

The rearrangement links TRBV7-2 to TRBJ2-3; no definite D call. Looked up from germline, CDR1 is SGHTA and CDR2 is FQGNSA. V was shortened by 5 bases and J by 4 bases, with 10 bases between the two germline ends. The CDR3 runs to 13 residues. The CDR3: CASSPYTADTQYF. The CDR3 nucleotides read TGTGCCAGCAGCCCATACACAGCAGATACGCAGTATTTT. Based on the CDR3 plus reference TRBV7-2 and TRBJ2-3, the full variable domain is GAGVSQSPSNKVTEKGKDVELRCDPISGHTALYWYRQSLGQGLEFLIYFQGNSAPDKSGLPSDRFSAERTGGSVSTLTIQRTQQEDSAVYLCASSPYTADTQYFGPGTRLTVL.

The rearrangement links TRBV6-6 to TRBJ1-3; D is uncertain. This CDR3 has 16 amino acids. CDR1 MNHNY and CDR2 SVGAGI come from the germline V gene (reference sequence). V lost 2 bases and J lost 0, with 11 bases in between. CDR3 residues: CASSYEVRSSGNTIYF. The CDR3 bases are TGTGCCAGCAGTTACGAGGTCCGAAGCTCTGGAAACACCATATATTTT.

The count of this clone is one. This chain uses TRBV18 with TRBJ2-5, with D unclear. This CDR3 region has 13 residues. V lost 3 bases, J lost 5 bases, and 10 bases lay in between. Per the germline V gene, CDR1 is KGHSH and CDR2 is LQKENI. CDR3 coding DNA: TGTGCCAGCTCACCGACTGGCCTGGAGACCCAGTACTTC. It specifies CASSPTGLETQYF.

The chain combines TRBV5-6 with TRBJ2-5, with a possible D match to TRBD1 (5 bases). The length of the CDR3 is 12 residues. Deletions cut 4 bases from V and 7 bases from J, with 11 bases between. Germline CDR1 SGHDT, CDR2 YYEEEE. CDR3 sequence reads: CASSAGSGTQYF. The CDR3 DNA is TGTGCCAGCAGCGCAGGGTCTGGGACCCAGTACTTC.

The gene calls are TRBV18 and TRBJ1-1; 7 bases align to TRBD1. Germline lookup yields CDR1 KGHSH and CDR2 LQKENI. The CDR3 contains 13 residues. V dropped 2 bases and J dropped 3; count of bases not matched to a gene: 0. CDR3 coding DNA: TGTGCCAGCTCACCAGGGACAGACACTGAAGCTTTCTTT. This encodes CASSPGTDTEAFF.

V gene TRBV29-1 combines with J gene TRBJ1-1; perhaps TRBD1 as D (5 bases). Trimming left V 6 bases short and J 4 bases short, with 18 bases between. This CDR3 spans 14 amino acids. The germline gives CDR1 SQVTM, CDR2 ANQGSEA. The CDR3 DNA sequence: TGCAGCGTCCTCGGGACTCGCGGGGGCACTGAAGCTTTCTTT. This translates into CSVLGTRGGTEAFF.

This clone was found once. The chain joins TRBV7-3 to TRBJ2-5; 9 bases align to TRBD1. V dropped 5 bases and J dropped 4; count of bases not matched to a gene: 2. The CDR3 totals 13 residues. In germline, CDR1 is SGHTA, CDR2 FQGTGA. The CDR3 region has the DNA TGTGCCAGCAGCCAGGGACAGGGAGAGACCCAGTACTTC. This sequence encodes CASSQGQGETQYF.

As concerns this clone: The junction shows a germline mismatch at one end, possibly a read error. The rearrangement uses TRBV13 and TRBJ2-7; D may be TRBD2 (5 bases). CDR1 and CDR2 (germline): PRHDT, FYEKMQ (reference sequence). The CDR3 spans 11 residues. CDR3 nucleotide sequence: TGTGCCAGCAGCTTAGGAGCGGCGCCGTCATTC. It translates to CASSLGAAPSF.

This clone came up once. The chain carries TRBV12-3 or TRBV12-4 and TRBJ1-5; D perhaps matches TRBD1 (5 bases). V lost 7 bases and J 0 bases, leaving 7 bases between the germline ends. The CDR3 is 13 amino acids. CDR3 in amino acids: CASKGLSNQPQHF. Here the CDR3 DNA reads TGTGCCAGCAAGGGGCTTAGCAATCAGCCCCAGCATTTT.

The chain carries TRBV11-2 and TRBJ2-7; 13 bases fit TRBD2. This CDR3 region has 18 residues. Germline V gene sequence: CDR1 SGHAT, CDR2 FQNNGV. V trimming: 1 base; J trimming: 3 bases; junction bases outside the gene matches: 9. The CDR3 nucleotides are TGTGCCAGCAGCTTAGGCCCACTAGCGGGGGGGCCCCTCTACGAGCAGTACTTC. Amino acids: CASSLGPLAGGPLYEQYF.

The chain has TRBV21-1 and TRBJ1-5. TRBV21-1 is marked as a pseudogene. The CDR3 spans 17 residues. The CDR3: CASIFPGGTPNEQPQHF. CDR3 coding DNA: TGTGCCAGCATCTTTCCCGGGGGGACGCCCAACGAACAGCCCCAGCATTTT.

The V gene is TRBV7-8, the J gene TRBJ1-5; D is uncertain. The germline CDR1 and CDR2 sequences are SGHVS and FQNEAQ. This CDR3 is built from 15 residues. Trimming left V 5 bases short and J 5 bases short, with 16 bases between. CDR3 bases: TGTGCCAGCAGCCTTAGGGCGGGAAGTCATCAGCCCCAGCATTTT. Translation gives CASSLRAGSHQPQHF. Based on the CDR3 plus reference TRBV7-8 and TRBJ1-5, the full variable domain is GAGVSQSPRYKVAKRGQDVALRCDPISGHVSLFWYQQALGQGPEFLTYFQNEAQLDKSGLPSDRFFAERPEGSVSTLKIQRTQQEDSAVYLCASSLRAGSHQPQHFGDGTRLSIL.

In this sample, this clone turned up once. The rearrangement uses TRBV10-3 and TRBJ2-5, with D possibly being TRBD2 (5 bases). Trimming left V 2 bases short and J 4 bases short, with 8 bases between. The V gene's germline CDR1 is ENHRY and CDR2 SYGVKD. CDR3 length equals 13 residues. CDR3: CAISEAGRETQYF. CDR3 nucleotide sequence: TGTGCCATCAGTGAGGCGGGTAGAGAGACCCAGTACTTC.